This T cell receptor beta chain was identified during a study of blood T cell repertoires in COVID-19. Trimming took off 1 base at V and 7 bases at J, with 5 bases between the two ends. The CDR3 covers 11 residues. CDR1 and CDR2 (germline): GTSNPN, SVGIG (reference sequence). The data were produced by immunoSEQ multiplex PCR, yet TCRdb's version contains in-frame clones alone and is incomplete. Of just over 65,000 clones listed, 75% to 90% are singletons. This chain joins TRBV30 and TRBJ2-1; no reliable D call. Sequencing was carried out using peripheral blood. The TCR comes from a man aged 25 to 45 with acute or convalescent COVID-19. CDR3 nucleotide sequence: TGTGCCTGGAGTGAGCGTAATGAGCAGTTCTTC. Residues: CAWSERNEQFF.